Presented here are 9 T cell receptor beta chains from one specimen sequenced in a study of monozygotic twins with inflammatory bowel disease. Reanalyzing the 5' RACE reads, TCRdb keeps one entry per CDR3 protein, without DNA. This sample's table has some 150,000 distinct CDR3 sequences. Sequenced input: blood. All receptors come from a human donor with ulcerative colitis or Crohn's disease, or a healthy co-twin of an affected twin (not recorded which).

V usage is TRBV25-1 and J usage is TRBJ2-2; TCRdb lists TRBD1, though no DNA is available to test this call. The CDR3 is 20 residues long. Germline assignment: CDR1 MGHDK and CDR2 SYGVNS. The CDR3 sequence: CASSIDFRTGDYTNTGELFF.

The V gene is TRBV3-1, the J gene TRBJ1-2. This CDR3 contains 13 residues. Looked up from germline, CDR1 is LGHDT and CDR2 is YNNKEL (reference sequence). CDR3: CASSYDTNYGYTF.

The V and J genes are TRBV10-3 and TRBJ2-1; TCRdb selects TRBD2, and the lack of DNA leaves this call unchecked. The germline gives CDR1 ENHRY, CDR2 SYGVKD. The CDR3 runs 17 residues. CDR3 sequence: CATGLAGGLSSYNEQFF.

This chain joins TRBV20-1 and TRBJ1-6. The germline V gene encodes CDR1 DFQATT and CDR2 SNEGSKA (reference sequence). This CDR3 is 12 amino acids long. CDR3 amino acids: CSASKSRSPLHF.

The CDR3 sequence is CASSQGIPGLAGGPPYEQYF. J is TRBJ2-7 and V is TRBV4-3; TCRdb designates TRBD2, a call that cannot be tested without DNA. This CDR3 has 20 amino acids. Germline assignment: CDR1 LGHNA and CDR2 YSLEER.

The chain carries TRBV7-9 and TRBJ2-7; TCRdb indicates TRBD2, and absent DNA this call remains unverified. CDR3 size: 12 residues. In germline, CDR1 is SEHNR, CDR2 FQNEAQ (reference sequence). CDR3 sequence reads: CASSPSSGRQYF.

This chain joins TRBV20-1 and TRBJ2-3; the TRBD1 assignment by TCRdb is unverifiable without DNA. Germline assignment: CDR1 DFQATT and CDR2 SNEGSKA (reference sequence). CDR3 length: 14 residues. The CDR3 reads CSARVGQSTDTQYF.

J is TRBJ2-1 and V is TRBV27; the TCRdb call, TRBD1, lacks DNA for checking. CDR1 is MNHEY and CDR2 is SMNVEV in the germline V gene (reference sequence). The CDR3 runs 16 residues. The CDR3 protein is CASSLLLGAGGNEQFF.

V gene TRBV7-3 combines with J gene TRBJ2-7; as DNA is missing, the TRBD2 call by TCRdb cannot be tested. The CDR3 is made up of 17 amino acids. Per the germline V gene, CDR1 is SGHTA and CDR2 is FQGTGA. CDR3 in amino acids: CASSPTGGEGSTYEQYF.